Below are 25 T cell receptor beta chains sequenced from a single sample in a study of control samples from healthy donors and cancer patients. Produced via immunoSEQ multiplex PCR; TCRdb's table is partial and in-frame only. The profile shows 170,000 or so clones, 80% to 95% of them singletons. Sequencing was carried out using blood. The receptors originated from a woman aged 40 to 50 in good health.

This clone turned up a few times. The chain combines TRBV3-1 (or the pseudogene TRBV3-2) with TRBJ2-7; D call uncertain. V was shortened by 3 bases and J by 1 base, with 7 bases between the two germline ends. The CDR3 is made up of 13 amino acids. Germline V CDR1 and CDR2: LGHDT, YNNKEL (reference sequence). CDR3 loop: CASSHKDSYEQYF. The CDR3, as DNA: TGTGCCAGCAGCCACAAGGATTCCTACGAGCAGTACTTC.

This clone turned up a few times. The chain joins TRBV9 to TRBJ1-1; no firm D call. Germline CDR1 SGDLS, CDR2 YYNGEE. The germline V and J ends were trimmed by 1 base and 0 bases, with 7 bases remaining between them. The CDR3 extends over 14 amino acids. For the CDR3, the DNA is TGTGCCAGCAGCGTATCCCCTATGAACACTGAAGCTTTCTTT. Translation gives CASSVSPMNTEAFF.

The chain employs TRBV18 and TRBJ1-4, with 8 nucleotides matching TRBD1. The V gene's germline CDR1 is KGHSH and CDR2 LQKENI. CDR3 length: 14 amino acids. V shed 6 bases and J 3 bases; nucleotides not matched to a gene: 3. CDR3 loop: CASSGQGSNEKLFF. CDR3 nucleotides: TGTGCCAGCTCCGGACAGGGTTCTAATGAAAAACTGTTTTTT.

The CDR3 coding sequence is TGTGCCAGCAAGGTCGTAGTTGAAGGGTTCATGAACACTGAAGCTTTCTTT. Residues: CASKVVVEGFMNTEAFF. J is TRBJ1-1 and V is TRBV2; no clear D gene. The CDR3 is 17 residues long. V was clipped by 7 bases and J by 0 bases, with 21 bases between them. CDR1 is SNHLY, CDR2 FYNNEI, per germline.

This chain links TRBV27 with TRBJ2-3; 10 bases agree with TRBD1. The ends lost 7 bases at V and 6 bases at J; junction bases unmatched: 4. The germline CDR1 and CDR2 sequences are MNHEY and SMNVEV (reference sequence). The CDR3 spans 13 residues. The CDR3 nucleotides are TGTGCCAGCAAGACAGGGGGCGCCGATACGCAGTATTTT. It yields the protein CASKTGGADTQYF.

This rearrangement joins TRBV7-9 to TRBJ1-6; a weak D match, TRBD1 (6 bases). The CDR3 runs to 16 residues. Germline lookup yields CDR1 SEHNR and CDR2 FQNEAQ (reference sequence). Trimming pared 6 bases from V and 0 bases from J, leaving 12 bases between. The CDR3 DNA sequence: TGTGCCAGCAGTGATAGGGGGAGCTCCTATAATTCACCCCTCCACTTT. Protein sequence: CASSDRGSSYNSPLHF.

The chain uses TRBV19 and TRBJ1-3; 8 bases fit TRBD1. V was pared by 10 bases and J by 4 bases, with 15 bases of the junction left unmatched. The germline V gene encodes CDR1 LNHDA and CDR2 SQIVND (reference sequence). CDR3 length: 16 amino acids. Written as DNA, the CDR3 is TGTGCCACCTGCGACCTGACAGGGGATCTCGGAAACACCATATATTTT. This translates into CATCDLTGDLGNTIYF.

In this sample, this clone turned up once. The rearrangement links TRBV2 to TRBJ2-2; TRBD2 aligns across 7 bases. The V segment lost 7 bases and the J segment 7 bases; nucleotides outside the gene matches: 12. Germline CDR1 and CDR2: SNHLY and FYNNEI. The CDR3 has 15 residues. CDR3: CASTLSGGPSGELFF. The CDR3, as DNA: TGTGCCAGCACTCTCTCGGGGGGTCCCAGCGGGGAGCTGTTTTTT. Complete variable domain (other parts from reference TRBV2 and TRBJ2-2): EPEVTQTPSHQVTQMGQEVILRCVPISNHLYFYWYRQILGQKVEFLVSFYNNEISEKSEIFDDQFSVERPDGSNFTLKIRSTKLEDSAMYFCASTLSGGPSGELFFGEGSRLTVL.

The V gene is TRBV6-6, the J gene TRBJ1-1; D is uncertain. The CDR3 sequence is 12 residues long. The germline V and J ends were trimmed by 0 bases and 11 bases, with 10 bases remaining between them. Germline V CDR1 and CDR2: MNHNY, SVGAGI (reference sequence). For the CDR3, the DNA is TGTGCCAGCAGTTACTCGGGAGGCATGGCTTTCTTT. This translates into CASSYSGGMAFF.

The rearrangement joins TRBV5-4 to TRBJ2-2; no firm D call. This CDR3 is built from 14 residues. V dropped 1 base and J dropped 4 bases, with 8 bases sitting between them. CDR1 is SGHNT, CDR2 YYREEE, per germline (reference sequence). The CDR3 here is CASSLQVVTGELFF. Written as DNA, the CDR3 is TGTGCCAGCAGCTTGCAGGTTGTCACCGGGGAGCTGTTTTTT.

J is TRBJ1-4 and V is TRBV7-9, with 9 bases fitting TRBD1. The CDR3 contains 15 residues. Losses at the gene ends were 5 bases for V and 7 bases for J; bases not matched to a gene: 8. In germline, CDR1 is SEHNR, CDR2 FQNEAQ (reference sequence). The CDR3 loop reads CASSPGQGVLEKLFF. The CDR3 coding sequence is TGTGCCAGCAGCCCGGGACAGGGCGTTCTTGAAAAACTGTTTTTT.

The chain uses TRBV7-7 and TRBJ1-1; D gene unclear. CDR1 and CDR2 from the germline V gene are SSHAT and FNYEAQ (reference sequence). This CDR3 is 13 amino acids long. The ends were cut back, 5 bases at V and 4 bases at J, with 11 bases in the middle. CDR3 amino acids: CASSASPGTEAFF. The CDR3 DNA sequence: TGTGCCAGCAGCGCCAGCCCGGGCACTGAAGCTTTCTTT.

The rearrangement links TRBV7-2 to TRBJ2-1, with 7 bases aligning to TRBD2. The CDR3 length is 15 residues. J gave up 6 bases and V 5 bases, and 10 bases lay outside the gene matches. Germline V gives CDR1 SGHTA, CDR2 FQGNSA. Here the CDR3 reads CASSRHRDYSNEQFF. CDR3 bases: TGTGCCAGCAGCCGCCATCGGGACTACTCCAATGAGCAGTTCTTC.

The chain is built from TRBV6-5 and TRBJ2-2, with D unresolved. The CDR3 extends over 14 amino acids. V gave up 10 bases and J gave up 1 base, with 13 bases separating them. CDR1 and CDR2 from the germline V gene are MNHEY and SVGAGI. DNA for the CDR3: TGTGCCACCCATGAGGCAGGGAACACCGGGGAGCTGTTTTTT. It codes for CATHEAGNTGELFF.

V is TRBV15 and J is TRBJ1-1, with a possible D match to TRBD1 (5 bases). Germline V gene data show CDR1 as LNHNV and CDR2 as YYDKDF (reference sequence). This CDR3 contains 14 residues. Trimming cost V 3 bases and J 6 bases, with 14 bases left between them. Here the CDR3 reads CATSSGATGPEAFF. As DNA, the CDR3 is TGTGCCACCAGCAGCGGGGCAACAGGACCTGAAGCTTTCTTT.

V usage is TRBV7-9 and J usage is TRBJ2-1, with 14 bases that match TRBD2. In germline, CDR1 is SEHNR, CDR2 FQNEAQ (reference sequence). The J segment lost 7 bases and the V segment lost 5 bases, leaving 7 bases of the junction unmatched. The CDR3 contains 16 residues. The CDR3 nucleotides are TGTGCCAGCAGCAGGACTAGCGGGGGGCTGGGGAATGAGCAGTTCTTC. This gives the protein CASSRTSGGLGNEQFF. Full variable domain (remainder filled in from reference TRBV7-9 and TRBJ2-1): DTGVSQNPRHKITKRGQNVTFRCDPISEHNRLYWYRQTLGQGPEFLTYFQNEAQLEKSRLLSDRFSAERPKGSFSTLEIQRTEQGDSAMYLCASSRTSGGLGNEQFFGPGTRLTVL.

Points on this clone: Other DNA sequences within the sample encode an identical CDR3. The rearrangement links TRBV18 to TRBJ2-2; 7 bases align to TRBD2. The CDR3 covers 16 residues. J gave up 0 bases and V 1 base, and 2 bases lay outside the gene matches. Germline CDR1 KGHSH, CDR2 LQKENI. The CDR3 reads CASSPRGGANTGELFF. The CDR3 bases are TGTGCCAGCTCACCACGGGGGGGTGCGAACACCGGGGAGCTGTTTTTT.

The genes are TRBV18 and TRBJ1-1; D ambiguous. Germline V gene sequence: CDR1 KGHSH, CDR2 LQKENI. This CDR3 contains 12 residues. Trimming took off 6 bases at V and 2 bases at J, with 7 bases between the two ends. Here the CDR3 reads CASSTPNTEAFF. CDR3 nucleotide sequence: TGTGCCAGCTCTACACCTAACACTGAAGCTTTCTTT.

The V and J genes are TRBV6-2 or TRBV6-3 and TRBJ2-2; possibly TRBD1 for D (6 bases). Germline CDR1 MNHEY, CDR2 SVGEGT. CDR3 length: 18 amino acids. The V gene lost 4 bases and the J gene lost 0 bases, with 18 bases spanning the gap. Here the CDR3 reads CASSLSLQTGANTGELFF. The CDR3 DNA reads TGTGCCAGCAGTTTGAGTCTCCAGACAGGAGCGAACACCGGGGAGCTGTTTTTT.

V gene TRBV10-2 combines with J gene TRBJ1-1; no clear D. The CDR3 consists of 13 residues. Germline V gene data show CDR1 as WSHSY and CDR2 as SAAADI. Trimming stripped 2 bases from V and 11 bases from J, with 15 bases between. Here the CDR3 reads CASSEGNSRAAFF. The DNA for the CDR3 is TGCGCCAGCAGTGAGGGCAACTCAAGGGCCGCTTTCTTT.

This clone was seen a single time. The chain is built from TRBV5-8 and TRBJ2-3; 12 bases are a match to TRBD2. The ends lost 0 bases at V and 7 bases at J; junction bases unmatched: 6. Germline loops: CDR1 SGHTS, CDR2 YDEGEE. This CDR3 comprises 16 residues. The CDR3 spells CASSLVLAGGPYTQYF. The CDR3, as DNA: TGTGCCAGCAGCTTGGTTCTAGCGGGGGGGCCCTATACGCAGTATTTT.

The chain combines TRBV10-3 with TRBJ1-2; D ambiguous. CDR3 length: 14 residues. The germline gives CDR1 ENHRY, CDR2 SYGVKD. V gave up 0 bases and J gave up 0 bases, with 5 bases separating them. For the CDR3, the DNA is TGTGCCATCAGTGAGTCTCCACCTAACTATGGCTACACCTTC. This translates into CAISESPPNYGYTF.

This chain uses TRBV6-4 with TRBJ2-1, with 11 bases fitting TRBD2. This CDR3 has 16 residues. The J segment lost 4 bases and the V segment lost 5 bases, leaving 7 bases of the junction unmatched. Per the germline V gene, CDR1 is MRHNA and CDR2 is SNTAGT. The CDR3 nucleotides read TGTGCCAGCAGTTTACTAGCGGGGGACCCATACAATGAGCAGTTCTTC. Protein: CASSLLAGDPYNEQFF.

The rearrangement uses TRBV3-1 (or the pseudogene TRBV3-2) and TRBJ1-3, with D unclear. Germline CDR1 reads LGHDT; CDR2 reads YNNKEL (reference sequence). The length of the CDR3 is 16 residues. V was pared by 4 bases and J by 7 bases, with 20 bases between. Written as DNA, the CDR3 is TGTGCCAGCAGCCCCGCCGCCCAGGCCGTTGGGAACACCATATATTTT. Translation gives CASSPAAQAVGNTIYF.

The V gene is TRBV7-8, the J gene TRBJ1-3; weak D call: TRBD1 (6 bases). The CDR3 has 18 amino acids. V was pared by 5 bases and J by 1 base, with 21 bases between. Germline V gene sequence: CDR1 SGHVS, CDR2 FQNEAQ. CDR3 residues: CASSRGRQGSKSGNTIYF. CDR3 coding DNA: TGTGCCAGCAGCCGCGGGCGTCAGGGGAGTAAGTCTGGAAACACCATATATTTT.